These 10 T cell receptor beta chains came from one sample sequenced in a study of cytomegalovirus exposure and HLA in healthy donors. The PCR used 60 Vbeta and 13 Jbeta primers. Only in-frame clones appear in the TCRdb table, and some are missing; sequencing was by immunoSEQ multiplex PCR. The sample records about 140,000 clones, 70% to 80% being singletons. The sample consisted of PBMCs. The receptors were sampled from a woman aged 55-75 years in good health and CMV-seropositive.

The chain recombines TRBV7-9 with TRBJ1-2; TRBD1 agrees at 11 bases. Germline V lookup: CDR1 SEHNR, CDR2 FQNEAQ (reference sequence). V gave up 5 bases and J gave up 7 bases; unmatched junction bases: 3. This CDR3 is built from 13 residues. CDR3 in DNA: TGTGCCAGCAGCCCGGACAGGGGGCTTGGCTACACCTTC. Translation: CASSPDRGLGYTF.

This clone was seen only once. The V gene is TRBV12-5, the J gene TRBJ2-5, with D possibly matching TRBD2 (5 bases). The length of the CDR3 is 12 residues. Germline V gives CDR1 LGHNT, CDR2 FRNRAP. V lost 1 base and J 5 bases, leaving 5 bases between the germline ends. The CDR3 sequence is CASGLAGETQYF. The CDR3 DNA reads as TGTGCTAGTGGTTTGGCGGGGGAGACCCAGTACTTC. The full variable domain, its missing parts supplied by reference TRBV12-5 and TRBJ2-5, is DARVTQTPRHKVTEMGQEVTMRCQPILGHNTVFWYRQTMMQGLELLAYFRNRAPLDDSGMPKDRFSAEMPDATLATLKIQPSEPRDSAVYFCASGLAGETQYFGPGTRLLVL.

This clone was seen a few times. J is TRBJ1-2 and V is TRBV4-1, with 8 bases fitting TRBD1. CDR1 is MGHRA and CDR2 is YSYEKL in the germline V gene. After removal of 1 base from V and 3 bases from J, the junction contained 4 bases not matched to a gene. CDR3 size: 15 residues. The CDR3 nucleotides read TGCGCCAGCAGCCAAGTAGGGACAGGACACTATGGCTACACCTTC. This codes for CASSQVGTGHYGYTF.

The chain joins TRBV9 to TRBJ1-2; tentative D call: TRBD1 (5 bases). CDR1 is SGDLS, CDR2 YYNGEE, per germline. The CDR3 runs 14 residues. The V and J ends lost 0 bases and 4 bases respectively, with 10 bases between them. Here the CDR3 DNA reads TGTGCCAGCAGCGTAGACGGAGGGGCCTATGGCTACACCTTC. Residues: CASSVDGGAYGYTF.

V and J are TRBV19 and TRBJ2-1, with 8 bases identical to TRBD2. Looked up from germline, CDR1 is LNHDA and CDR2 is SQIVND (reference sequence). Unmatched junction bases numbered 7, after V lost 4 bases and J lost 2 bases. This CDR3 spans 16 amino acids. DNA of the CDR3: TGTGCCAGTAGTACCTTCTCTAGCGGGCCCTACAATGAGCAGTTCTTC. Protein: CASSTFSSGPYNEQFF.

The chain employs TRBV5-1 and TRBJ2-7; D unclear. V was trimmed by 0 bases and J by 2 bases, leaving 12 bases between them. The CDR3 is 15 residues long. The germline V gene has CDR1 SGHRS and CDR2 YFSETQ. The CDR3 DNA follows: TGCGCCAGCAGCTTGGGTGCGGCAAGTACCTACGAGCAGTACTTC. Protein product: CASSLGAASTYEQYF. The variable domain in full, with the rest retrieved from reference TRBV5-1 and TRBJ2-7, is KAGVTQTPRYLIKTRGQQVTLSCSPISGHRSVSWYQQTPGQGLQFLFEYFSETQRNKGNFPGRFSGRQFSNSRSEMNVSTLELGDSALYLCASSLGAASTYEQYFGPGTRLTVT.

This clone was seen a few times. This rearrangement joins TRBV7-9 to TRBJ1-5; a weak D match, TRBD1 (5 bases). CDR1 is SEHNR, CDR2 FQNEAQ, per germline (reference sequence). The ends were cut back, 4 bases at V and 5 bases at J, with 9 bases in the middle. The length of the CDR3 is 13 residues. CDR3: CASSYTQDQPQHF. CDR3 sequence (DNA): TGTGCCAGCAGCTACACACAGGATCAGCCCCAGCATTTT.

This chain joins TRBV6-6 and TRBJ1-1; tentatively, D is TRBD1 (6 bases). Looked up from germline, CDR1 is MNHNY and CDR2 is SVGAGI (reference sequence). Trimming took 6 bases from V and 1 from J, leaving 15 bases between them. CDR3 length: 15 residues. The CDR3 protein is CASRLGGAGNTEAFF. CDR3 DNA: TGTGCCAGCAGGCTCGGGGGGGCAGGGAACACTGAAGCTTTCTTT.

The gene calls are TRBV11-2 and TRBJ1-4; D possibly corresponds to TRBD1 (6 bases). Germline CDR1 and CDR2: SGHAT and FQNNGV. The CDR3 runs to 16 residues. With 7 bases removed from V and 8 bases from J, the gap between germline ends came to 23 bases. The CDR3 nucleotides are TGTGCCAGCAACAAAGGGGGTTTCTCAGTCGGAGAAAAACTGTTTTTT. Translating it yields CASNKGGFSVGEKLFF.

The V gene is TRBV19, the J gene TRBJ2-4; TRBD1 matches at 7 bases. V trimming: 6 bases; J trimming: 0 bases; junction bases outside the gene matches: 8. The CDR3 has 16 amino acids. Germline V CDR1 and CDR2: LNHDA, SQIVND (reference sequence). Written as DNA, the CDR3 is TGTGCCAGTAGCAGCACAGGGGCTCTAGCCAAAAACATTCAGTACTTC. The encoded protein is CASSSTGALAKNIQYF.